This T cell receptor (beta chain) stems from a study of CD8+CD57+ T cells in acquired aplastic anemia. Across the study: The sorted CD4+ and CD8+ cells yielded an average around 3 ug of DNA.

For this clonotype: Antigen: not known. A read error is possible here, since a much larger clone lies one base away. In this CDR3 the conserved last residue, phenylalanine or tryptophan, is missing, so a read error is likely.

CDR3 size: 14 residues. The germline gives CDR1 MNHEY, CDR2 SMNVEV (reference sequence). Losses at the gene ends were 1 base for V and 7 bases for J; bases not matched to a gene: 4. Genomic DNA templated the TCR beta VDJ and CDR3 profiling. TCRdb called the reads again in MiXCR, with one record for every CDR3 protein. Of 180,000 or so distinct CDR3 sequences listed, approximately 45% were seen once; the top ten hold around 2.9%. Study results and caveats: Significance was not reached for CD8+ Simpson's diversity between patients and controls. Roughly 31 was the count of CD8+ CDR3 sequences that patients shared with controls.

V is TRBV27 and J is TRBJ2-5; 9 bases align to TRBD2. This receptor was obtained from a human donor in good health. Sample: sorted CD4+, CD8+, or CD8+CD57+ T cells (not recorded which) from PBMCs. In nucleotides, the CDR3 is TGTGCCAGCAGTTTATTGGCTAGCGGGGCGACCCAGTACCTC. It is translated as CASSLLASGATQYL.